This is a list of T cell receptor beta chains from one sample in a study of T cell responses to AZD1222 COVID-19 vaccine. Measured with immunoSEQ multiplex PCR; TCRdb has only the in-frame clones, and not every one. The data hold 140,000 to 150,000 clones, with approximately 78% observed a single time. Specimen: peripheral blood, collected on day 0 of MenACWY control vaccination. The source of these receptors is an adult in good health. CDR3s include the opening cysteine and the closing phenylalanine or tryptophan. The D gene is left open where the match is weak. The size field is filled for only some rows; it gives once, few, many or a size class.

CDR3aa: CASSQVGNEKLFF
CDR3nt: TGTGCCAGCAGCCAAGTCGGGAATGAAAAACTGTTTTTT
len: 13
abundance: NA
v_gene: TRBV3-1/TRBV3-2
d_gene: NA
j_gene: TRBJ1-4

CDR3aa: CATSDPGTGGPQHF
CDR3nt: TGTGCCACCAGTGATCCCGGGACAGGAGGACCCCAGCATTTT
len: 14
abundance: NA
v_gene: TRBV24-1
d_gene: TRBD1
j_gene: TRBJ1-5

CDR3aa: CASSDGGTQYF
CDR3nt: TGTGCCAGCAGTGACGGGGGGACCCAGTACTTC
len: 11
abundance: NA
v_gene: TRBV25-1
d_gene: NA
j_gene: TRBJ2-5

CDR3aa: CASSQAGGTEQFF
CDR3nt: TGTGCCAGCAGCCAAGCGGGGGGCACTGAGCAGTTCTTC
len: 13
abundance: NA
v_gene: TRBV3-1/TRBV3-2
d_gene: NA
j_gene: TRBJ2-1

CDR3aa: CATSPRGESSYNEQFF
CDR3nt: TGTGCCACCAGCCCGCGGGGGGAGAGCTCCTACAATGAGCAGTTCTTC
len: 16
abundance: NA
v_gene: TRBV15
d_gene: TRBD2
j_gene: TRBJ2-1

CDR3aa: CATARGQANSPLHF
CDR3nt: TGTGCCACGGCCCGGGGACAGGCGAATTCACCCCTCCACTTT
len: 14
abundance: once
v_gene: TRBV6-5
d_gene: TRBD1
j_gene: TRBJ1-6

CDR3aa: CASSLVGGQGNEQYF
CDR3nt: TGCGCCAGCAGCTTGGTGGGGGGACAGGGAAACGAGCAGTACTTC
len: 15
abundance: NA
v_gene: TRBV5-1
d_gene: TRBD1
j_gene: TRBJ2-7

CDR3aa: CASSPDSRGNTEAFF
CDR3nt: TGTGCCAGCAGTCCCGATTCCAGGGGGAACACTGAAGCTTTCTTT
len: 15
abundance: NA
v_gene: TRBV7-3
d_gene: NA
j_gene: TRBJ1-1

CDR3aa: CASSFGTGVEKLFF
CDR3nt: TGTGCCAGCAGCTTCGGGACAGGGGTCGAAAAACTGTTTTTT
len: 14
abundance: NA
v_gene: TRBV11-2
d_gene: TRBD1
j_gene: TRBJ1-4

CDR3aa: CASNPGLRGTEAFF
CDR3nt: TGTGCCAGCAACCCCGGGCTCCGGGGGACTGAAGCTTTCTTT
len: 14
abundance: NA
v_gene: TRBV28
d_gene: NA
j_gene: TRBJ1-1

CDR3aa: CASSPTGGMYGYTF
CDR3nt: TGCGCCAGCAGTCCAACGGGTGGGATGTATGGCTACACCTTC
len: 14
abundance: NA
v_gene: TRBV10-1
d_gene: NA
j_gene: TRBJ1-2

CDR3aa: CASSQGTGGVYGYTF
CDR3nt: TGTGCCAGCAGCCAGGGGACAGGGGGCGTATATGGCTACACCTTC
len: 15
abundance: once
v_gene: TRBV3-1/TRBV3-2
d_gene: TRBD1
j_gene: TRBJ1-2

CDR3aa: CASSLNAGYTF
CDR3nt: TGTGCCAGCAGCTTAAATGCTGGCTACACCTTC
len: 11
abundance: NA
v_gene: TRBV12-3/TRBV12-4
d_gene: NA
j_gene: TRBJ1-2

CDR3aa: CAIRAGQGINEQFF
CDR3nt: TGTGCCATCAGGGCAGGACAGGGAATCAATGAGCAGTTCTTC
len: 14
abundance: NA
v_gene: TRBV10-3
d_gene: TRBD1
j_gene: TRBJ2-1

CDR3aa: CASSLTSVKSYEQYF
CDR3nt: TGTGCCAGCAGTTTGACTAGCGTGAAATCCTACGAGCAGTACTTC
len: 15
abundance: NA
v_gene: TRBV28
d_gene: TRBD2
j_gene: TRBJ2-7

CDR3aa: CASSSSVPSGANVLTF
CDR3nt: TGCGCCAGCAGCTCAAGCGTCCCCTCCGGGGCCAACGTCCTGACTTTC
len: 16
abundance: NA
v_gene: TRBV10-2
d_gene: NA
j_gene: TRBJ2-6

CDR3aa: CASRPVRGPNNEQFF
CDR3nt: TGCGCCAGCAGGCCAGTCAGGGGGCCCAACAATGAGCAGTTCTTC
len: 15
abundance: NA
v_gene: TRBV5-1
d_gene: TRBD1
j_gene: TRBJ2-1

CDR3aa: CASSFWGSEYGYTF
CDR3nt: TGTGCCAGCAGCTTTTGGGGGAGCGAATATGGCTACACCTTC
len: 14
abundance: few
v_gene: TRBV5-4
d_gene: NA
j_gene: TRBJ1-2

CDR3aa: CASSLNPRQGSRNYGYTF
CDR3nt: TGTGCCAGCAGCTTGAATCCGCGACAGGGCTCCCGTAACTATGGCTACACCTTC
len: 18
abundance: NA
v_gene: TRBV5-5
d_gene: TRBD1
j_gene: TRBJ1-2

CDR3aa: CASRAGQGYSYGYTF
CDR3nt: TGTGCCAGCAGGGCTGGACAGGGATATAGCTATGGCTACACCTTC
len: 15
abundance: NA
v_gene: TRBV5-4
d_gene: TRBD1
j_gene: TRBJ1-2

CDR3aa: CSVVLAGVDQPQHF
CDR3nt: TGCAGCGTTGTTCTTGCAGGGGTCGATCAGCCCCAGCATTTT
len: 14
abundance: once
v_gene: TRBV29-1
d_gene: NA
j_gene: TRBJ1-5

CDR3aa: CASSPGAPPQHF
CDR3nt: TGTGCCAGCAGCCCAGGGGCTCCACCCCAGCATTTT
len: 12
abundance: NA
v_gene: TRBV6-5
d_gene: NA
j_gene: TRBJ1-5

CDR3aa: CASSTYRKNTEAFF
CDR3nt: TGTGCCAGCAGCACATACAGGAAGAACACTGAAGCTTTCTTT
len: 14
abundance: NA
v_gene: TRBV7-8
d_gene: NA
j_gene: TRBJ1-1

CDR3aa: CASSPGANPNEKLFF
CDR3nt: TGTGCCAGCTCACCGGGAGCCAACCCTAATGAAAAACTGTTTTTT
len: 15
abundance: NA
v_gene: TRBV18
d_gene: NA
j_gene: TRBJ1-4

CDR3aa: CASSETRLNQPQHF
CDR3nt: TGTGCCAGCAGTGAAACCCGTTTAAATCAGCCCCAGCATTTT
len: 14
abundance: NA
v_gene: TRBV2
d_gene: NA
j_gene: TRBJ1-5

CDR3aa: CASSFEGRREHGYTF
CDR3nt: TGCGCCAGCAGCTTTGAAGGGAGAAGGGAACATGGCTACACCTTC
len: 15
abundance: NA
v_gene: TRBV5-1
d_gene: NA
j_gene: TRBJ1-2

CDR3aa: CASRDRGTNYGYTF
CDR3nt: TGTGCCAGCAGGGACAGGGGGACGAACTATGGCTACACCTTC
len: 14
abundance: few
v_gene: TRBV6-5
d_gene: TRBD1
j_gene: TRBJ1-2